This T cell receptor beta chain came from a study of cytomegalovirus exposure and HLA in healthy donors. Study-wide findings and caveats: Associated with cytomegalovirus, according to the listing, were around 170 TCR beta chains.

Worth noting for this clone: Antigen: not known.

The CDR3 is 16 residues long. The V gene lost 4 bases and the J gene lost 0 bases, with 14 bases spanning the gap. Germline lookup yields CDR1 SGHDT and CDR2 YYEEEE. Libraries were prepared by immunoSEQ multiplex PCR; TCRdb keeps only in-frame clonotypes and omits some of them. The sample has tens of thousands of clones; roughly 90% are singletons. V and J are TRBV5-6 and TRBJ1-3, with D possibly TRBD1 on 5 matching bases. The source material was PBMCs. This receptor was obtained from a man in his thirties or forties in good health and CMV-seronegative. In nucleotides, the CDR3 is TGTGCCAGCAGCGGGGGGTACACGAGCTCTGGAAACACCATATATTTT. This sequence encodes CASSGGYTSSGNTIYF.